This entry concerns a single TCR beta chain. Its antigen is not known. The data stem from a study of T cell clusters in autoimmune cytopenias. Multiplex touch-down PCR amplified TRB using TRB-A and TRB-B pools in one tube. Each CDR3 protein gets one entry in TCRdb, which reprocessed the multiplex PCR reads and gives no DNA. The listing records about 8,200 distinct CDR3 sequences. Study observations and caveats: TRB repertoire shifts in secondary cytopenia and chronic lymphocytic leukemia mostly reflected lymphoma, not autoimmunity.

Each sample's input was approximately 270 ng genomic DNA, some 38,000 genome equivalents. Sequences were obtained from peripheral blood. This receptor was identified in a human donor with an autoimmune cytopenia or autoimmune hepatitis (not recorded which).

CDR3 sequence reads: CASSIPQTSGKETQYF. This sequence joins TRBV6-5 and TRBJ2-5; TCRdb reports TRBD2, a call that lacks DNA to check it against. This CDR3 contains 16 residues. Germline V gene lookup returns CDR1 MNHEY and CDR2 SVGAGI.